This T cell receptor beta chain appears in the sequencing data of a study of identical twins. Germline V gene lookup returns CDR1 SSHAT and CDR2 FNYEAQ (reference sequence). The V gene lost 5 bases and the J gene lost 10 bases, with 17 bases spanning the gap. The CDR3 spans 14 residues. This clonotype was seen a single time. A single record per CDR3 protein comes from TCRdb applying MiXCR to the 5' RACE reads. The sample yields around 340,000 distinct CDR3 sequences, around 9.7% seen once. The sequenced sample was naive T cells sorted from blood. This chain uses TRBV7-7 with TRBJ2-2; TRBD2 might be the D (6 bases). The source is a woman aged 45-65 years in good health. The chain's CDR3 is CASSPESGGAELFF. CDR3 DNA: TGTGCCAGCAGCCCCGAATCTGGAGGGGCGGAGCTGTTTTTT.